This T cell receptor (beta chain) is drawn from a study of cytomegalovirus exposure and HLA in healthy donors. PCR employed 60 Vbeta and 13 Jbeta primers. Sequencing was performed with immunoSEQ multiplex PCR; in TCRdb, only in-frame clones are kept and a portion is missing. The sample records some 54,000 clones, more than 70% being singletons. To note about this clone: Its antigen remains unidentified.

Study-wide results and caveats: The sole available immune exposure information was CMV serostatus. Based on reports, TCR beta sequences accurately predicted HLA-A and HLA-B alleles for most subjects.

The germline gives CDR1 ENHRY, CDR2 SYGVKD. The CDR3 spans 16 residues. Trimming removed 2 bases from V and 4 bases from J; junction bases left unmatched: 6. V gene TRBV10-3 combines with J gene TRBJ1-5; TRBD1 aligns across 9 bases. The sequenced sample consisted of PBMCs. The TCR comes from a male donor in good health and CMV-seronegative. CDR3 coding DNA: TGTGCCATCAGTGAGCCGACAGGGGGAGGTAATCAGCCCCAGCATTTT. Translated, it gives CAISEPTGGGNQPQHF.